Presented here are 26 T cell receptor beta chains from one specimen sequenced in a study of blood T cell repertoires in COVID-19. Some clones are missing from TCRdb's copy, which holds only in-frame ones; the method was immunoSEQ multiplex PCR. The sample shows 90,000 to 100,000 clones, about four fifths of them seen only once. The sequenced sample was peripheral blood. The source of these receptors is a man between 65 and 80 years old with active or convalescent COVID-19.

The rearrangement links TRBV6-5 to TRBJ2-5, with D hard to call. There are 15 residues in the CDR3. V lost 0 bases, J lost 3 bases, and 11 bases lay in between. Per the germline V gene, CDR1 is MNHEY and CDR2 is SVGAGI. CDR3 nucleotide sequence: TGTGCCAGCAGTTACTCTCTCACGCGGAAAGAGACCCAGTACTTC. It yields the protein CASSYSLTRKETQYF.

Notes on this clone: This specimen includes other DNA sequences encoding the same CDR3. The rearrangement links TRBV7-2 to TRBJ2-7; perhaps TRBD2 as D (7 bases). Trimming stripped 0 bases from V and 3 bases from J, with 9 bases between. The CDR3 has 14 residues. Germline V CDR1 and CDR2: SGHTA, FQGNSA. The CDR3 reads CASSLAGGLYEQYF. CDR3 DNA sequence: TGTGCCAGCAGCTTAGCGGGGGGGCTCTACGAGCAGTACTTC.

This clone came up a few times. V gene TRBV7-9 combines with J gene TRBJ2-3, with 9 bases that match TRBD1. V gave up 5 bases and J gave up 2 bases; unmatched junction bases: 5. CDR1 and CDR2 from the germline V gene are SEHNR and FQNEAQ (reference sequence). The CDR3 has 15 amino acids. DNA for the CDR3: TGTGCCAGCAGCCCGGGACAGGGATCCACAGATACGCAGTATTTT. It translates to CASSPGQGSTDTQYF.

The rearrangement uses TRBV6-5 and TRBJ1-3; the D is unclear. This CDR3 contains 16 residues. Trimming removed 2 bases at V and 4 bases at J, with 15 bases between. CDR1 is MNHEY, CDR2 SVGAGI, per germline. The CDR3, as DNA: TGTGCCAGCAGTTACGGGGTCCCGCCGGGGGGAAACACCATATATTTT. It encodes CASSYGVPPGGNTIYF.

This clone was detected a few times. This chain connects TRBV4-2 to TRBJ1-2, with TRBD1 as a possible D gene (6 bases). CDR1 and CDR2 (germline): LGHNA, YNFKEQ. Deletions cut 0 bases from V and 5 bases from J, with 10 bases between. There are 14 residues in the CDR3. The CDR3 DNA is TGTGCCAGCAGCCAAGATGGGCAGGGGTATGGCTACACCTTC. Translating gives CASSQDGQGYGYTF.

This clone was detected only a few times. CDR3 sequence reads: CASSLNRGHENTIYF. CDR3 bases: TGTGCCAGCAGTTTAAACAGGGGGCATGAAAACACCATATATTTT. The chain has TRBV27 and TRBJ1-3; 9 bases map to TRBD1. Germline CDR1 reads MNHEY; CDR2 reads SMNVEV (reference sequence). This CDR3 spans 15 amino acids. V trimming: 2 bases; J trimming: 6 bases; junction bases outside the gene matches: 5.

The chain combines TRBV28 with TRBJ2-2; 7 bases are shared with TRBD1. With V trimmed by 5 bases and J by 1 base, 4 bases remained unmatched. The CDR3 contains 15 residues. Germline V lookup: CDR1 MDHEN, CDR2 SYDVKM. The CDR3 reads CASSPGTVNTGELFF. CDR3 DNA sequence: TGTGCCAGCAGTCCCGGGACAGTGAACACCGGGGAGCTGTTTTTT.

This chain connects TRBV5-1 to TRBJ1-2, with 10 positions matching TRBD1. This CDR3 is built from 17 residues. With V trimmed by 1 base and J by 7 bases, 13 bases remained unmatched. Looked up from germline, CDR1 is SGHRS and CDR2 is YFSETQ. DNA for the CDR3: TGCGCCAGCAGCTTGACTCTAGGACAGGGGGGCCGTGGTGGCTACACCTTC. This gives the protein CASSLTLGQGGRGGYTF.

The V and J genes are TRBV10-2 and TRBJ1-5, with D perhaps matching TRBD1 (6 bases). Trimming pared 0 bases from V and 4 bases from J, leaving 10 bases between. The germline V gene has CDR1 WSHSY and CDR2 SAAADI. This CDR3 has 15 residues. In DNA form, the CDR3 reads TGCGCCAGCAGTGAGTCGGGACAAAGTAATCAGCCCCAGCATTTT. Translated: CASSESGQSNQPQHF.

The chain couples TRBV14 to TRBJ2-1; TRBD1 matches at 8 bases. The CDR3 covers 17 residues. V trimming: 0 bases; J trimming: 2 bases; junction bases outside the gene matches: 6. Germline V gene data show CDR1 as SGHDN and CDR2 as FVKESK. The CDR3 spells CASSQDLGQGTYNEQFF. For the CDR3, the DNA is TGTGCCAGCAGCCAAGATTTAGGACAGGGTACCTACAATGAGCAGTTCTTC. The whole variable domain, filled in from reference TRBV14 and TRBJ2-1, reads EAGVTQFPSHSVIEKGQTVTLRCDPISGHDNLYWYRRVMGKEIKFLLHFVKESKQDESGMPNNRFLAERTGGTYSTLKVQPAELEDSGVYFCASSQDLGQGTYNEQFFGPGTRLTVL.

The CDR3 sequence: CASSLLQAGSSTDTQYF. The CDR3 nucleotides read TGTGCCAGCAGTTTACTACAAGCGGGTTCAAGCACAGATACGCAGTATTTT. The J gene is TRBJ2-3, the V gene TRBV27; TRBD2 is a possible D gene (6 bases). This CDR3 is 17 amino acids long. Trimming stripped 2 bases from V and 0 bases from J, with 15 bases between. In germline, CDR1 is MNHEY, CDR2 SMNVEV (reference sequence).

The chain joins TRBV2 to TRBJ1-1; D not certain. V was shortened by 4 bases and J by 3 bases, with 12 bases between the two germline ends. This CDR3 has 14 amino acids. Germline CDR1 SNHLY, CDR2 FYNNEI. CDR3 amino acids: CASSGRIAYTEAFF. CDR3 bases: TGTGCCAGCAGTGGACGGATAGCCTACACTGAAGCTTTCTTT.

The chain combines TRBV5-1 with TRBJ2-5; D might be TRBD1 (6 bases). The CDR3 contains 14 residues. CDR1 and CDR2 (germline): SGHRS, YFSETQ. With 4 bases removed from V and 2 bases from J, the gap between germline ends came to 12 bases. The CDR3, as DNA: TGCGCCAGCAGCGCCGGGACAAAACAAGAGACCCAGTACTTC. It codes for CASSAGTKQETQYF. Full variable domain (rest looked up from reference TRBV5-1 and TRBJ2-5): KAGVTQTPRYLIKTRGQQVTLSCSPISGHRSVSWYQQTPGQGLQFLFEYFSETQRNKGNFPGRFSGRQFSNSRSEMNVSTLELGDSALYLCASSAGTKQETQYFGPGTRLLVL.

V gene TRBV2 combines with J gene TRBJ1-2; a weak D match, TRBD1 (6 bases). CDR1 and CDR2 (germline): SNHLY, FYNNEI. Between the trimmed V and J ends, which lost 6 bases and 7 bases, there was a span of 18 bases. The length of the CDR3 is 14 residues. The CDR3 DNA is TGTGCCAGCAGGGGTACAGGGTCCTGGGGTGGCTACACCTTC. The encoded protein is CASRGTGSWGGYTF.

The V gene is TRBV6-5, the J gene TRBJ2-3; no reliable D call. The germline V gene has CDR1 MNHEY and CDR2 SVGAGI. With 4 bases removed from V and 2 bases from J, the gap between germline ends came to 10 bases. This CDR3 has 14 amino acids. CDR3 region: CASSLTQYTDTQYF. The CDR3 nucleotides read TGTGCCAGCAGTTTAACGCAGTACACAGATACGCAGTATTTT.

This chain links TRBV5-1 with TRBJ2-2, with TRBD2 matching 16 bases. From germline, CDR1 is SGHRS and CDR2 YFSETQ. With 3 bases clipped from V and 4 bases from J, the junction kept 6 bases outside the gene matches. The CDR3 runs 18 residues. Written as DNA, the CDR3 is TGCGCCAGCAGCTCGGGACTAGCGGGGGGGCGAAGCACCGGGGAGCTGTTTTTT. Translating it yields CASSSGLAGGRSTGELFF.

The J gene is TRBJ1-1, the V gene TRBV19; the D is unclear. The CDR3 length is 15 residues. V lost 2 bases, J lost 6 bases, and 16 bases lay in between. Germline V gene data show CDR1 as LNHDA and CDR2 as SQIVND (reference sequence). CDR3 DNA sequence: TGTGCCAGTAGTATAACCCCAGCCCGAGGAGCTGAAGCTTTCTTT. Amino acid sequence: CASSITPARGAEAFF.

The genes are TRBV7-9 and TRBJ1-4, with 8 bases matching TRBD1. The ends lost 4 bases at V and 0 bases at J; junction bases unmatched: 13. CDR1 is SEHNR and CDR2 is FQNEAQ in the germline V gene (reference sequence). The CDR3 runs 19 residues. CDR3 region: CASSSVQGVSFATNEKLFF. In DNA form, the CDR3 reads TGTGCCAGCAGCTCCGTACAGGGGGTCAGTTTTGCAACTAATGAAAAACTGTTTTTT.

The rearrangement joins TRBV12-3 or TRBV12-4 to TRBJ1-1; D uncertain. The CDR3 has 13 amino acids. V was clipped by 3 bases and J by 6 bases, with 11 bases between them. The CDR3 nucleotides read TGTGCCAGCAGTTTGCTAGGGAGGGCTGAAGCTTTCTTT. It encodes CASSLLGRAEAFF.

The chain carries TRBV5-1 and TRBJ2-5; 7 bases match TRBD2. Germline CDR1 reads SGHRS; CDR2 reads YFSETQ. Trimming at V came to 2 bases and at J to 5 bases, leaving 6 bases not matched to a gene. This CDR3 has 14 residues. This CDR3 reads CASSFGGGGETQYF. The CDR3 DNA follows: TGCGCCAGCAGCTTCGGCGGGGGTGGGGAGACCCAGTACTTC.

The chain recombines TRBV28 with TRBJ1-4; 9 bases fit TRBD1. The CDR3 is made up of 14 amino acids. Germline V gives CDR1 MDHEN, CDR2 SYDVKM. Trimming removed 6 bases from V and 8 bases from J; junction bases left unmatched: 7. The CDR3 is CASRRDRVREKLFF. For the CDR3, the DNA is TGTGCCAGCAGGCGGGACAGGGTCCGCGAAAAACTGTTTTTT.

The chain uses TRBV20-1 and TRBJ2-5; 7 bases are shared with TRBD1. Losses at the gene ends were 3 bases for V and 5 bases for J; bases not matched to a gene: 6. CDR1 and CDR2 (germline): DFQATT, SNEGSKA (reference sequence). The CDR3 extends over 13 amino acids. In DNA form, the CDR3 reads TGCAGTGCTAGTGAAGGGGGCCGGGAGACCCAGTACTTC. The encoded protein is CSASEGGRETQYF.

The chain employs TRBV18 and TRBJ2-7, with TRBD1 identical over 9 bases. The germline gives CDR1 KGHSH, CDR2 LQKENI. This CDR3 is built from 14 residues. Trimming removed 2 bases from V and 6 bases from J; junction bases left unmatched: 5. This CDR3 reads CASSPGQGTSEQYF. The DNA for the CDR3 is TGTGCCAGCTCACCAGGACAGGGGACCAGCGAGCAGTACTTC.

The J gene is TRBJ2-6, the V gene TRBV21-1; the table calls TRBD2, which could not be checked here. TRBV21-1 is an annotated pseudogene. The CDR3 totals 18 residues. This chain's CDR3 is CASSKEAGRRLGANVLTF. CDR3 bases: TGTGCCAGCAGCAAAGAGGCGGGGCGCAGATTAGGGGCCAACGTCCTGACTTTC.

The DNA for the CDR3 is TGTGCCAGCAGTTTATGGGGGGCAGACGGCGGCTACACCTTC. The encoded protein is CASSLWGADGGYTF. This chain uses TRBV28 with TRBJ1-2, with D tentatively TRBD1 (6 bases). Looked up from germline, CDR1 is MDHEN and CDR2 is SYDVKM. Deletions cut 0 bases from V and 8 bases from J, with 13 bases between. This CDR3 contains 14 residues.

J is TRBJ2-1 and V is TRBV3-1 (or the pseudogene TRBV3-2), with 8 bases fitting TRBD2. Germline lookup yields CDR1 LGHDT and CDR2 YNNKEL (reference sequence). This CDR3 has 18 residues. J lost 6 bases, V lost 3 bases, and 16 bases had no gene match. CDR3 region: CASSQRRDRGGLGNEQFF. DNA of the CDR3: TGTGCCAGCAGCCAGAGAAGGGATCGGGGGGGCCTTGGCAATGAGCAGTTCTTC.